Listed here are 27 T cell receptor beta chains from one sample, sequenced in a study of blood T cell repertoires in COVID-19. Clones were read by immunoSEQ multiplex PCR, and TCRdb kept only the in-frame ones, dropping some. The table lists about 290,000 clones, roughly 90% of them singletons. The sample taken for sequencing was PBMCs or T cells enriched from blood (not recorded which). Every receptor here comes from a woman aged 40 to 50 who had recovered from COVID-19.

This rearrangement joins TRBV2 to TRBJ2-7; perhaps TRBD2 as D (5 bases). Germline V gene lookup returns CDR1 SNHLY and CDR2 FYNNEI. The CDR3 extends over 14 amino acids. V was cut by 1 base and J by 7 bases, with 14 bases left in between. The CDR3: CASSEVQARREQYF. CDR3 DNA sequence: TGTGCCAGCAGTGAAGTCCAGGCAAGGAGGGAGCAGTACTTC.

The chain employs TRBV5-1 and TRBJ1-1, with D possibly TRBD1 on 5 matching bases. The V end was cut by 4 bases, the J end by 1 base, with 11 bases between. CDR3 length: 14 residues. From germline, CDR1 is SGHRS and CDR2 YFSETQ. The CDR3 nucleotides read TGCGCCAGCAGCATTACAGGACAGAACACTGAAGCTTTCTTT. The encoded protein is CASSITGQNTEAFF.

This clone showed up just a few times. CDR3 sequence reads: CASSKAPAGTGELFF. CDR3 bases: TGTGCCAGCAGCAAAGCTCCGGCGGGCACCGGGGAGCTGTTTTTT. V gene TRBV21-1 combines with J gene TRBJ2-2; the table's TRBD2 call for D was not verified on the DNA. TRBV21-1 is termed a pseudogene. This CDR3 contains 15 residues.

The chain links TRBV2 to TRBJ1-4; D might be TRBD1 (5 bases). Deletions cut 7 bases from V and 4 bases from J, with 10 bases between. This CDR3 has 13 amino acids. The germline CDR1 and CDR2 sequences are SNHLY and FYNNEI. CDR3 sequence (DNA): TGTGCCAGCAAGCGGGACTTTAATGAAAAACTGTTTTTT. Encoded protein: CASKRDFNEKLFF.

The rearrangement uses TRBV7-2 and TRBJ2-5, with TRBD2 matching 8 bases. The CDR3 has 14 residues. Trimming cost V 5 bases and J 5 bases; bases outside gene matches: 7. Germline loops: CDR1 SGHTA, CDR2 FQGNSA. The CDR3 loop reads CASSPGGAEETQYF. In DNA form, the CDR3 reads TGTGCCAGCAGCCCCGGGGGGGCAGAGGAGACCCAGTACTTC. Full variable domain (remainder filled in from reference TRBV7-2 and TRBJ2-5): GAGVSQSPSNKVTEKGKDVELRCDPISGHTALYWYRQSLGQGLEFLIYFQGNSAPDKSGLPSDRFSAERTGGSVSTLTIQRTQQEDSAVYLCASSPGGAEETQYFGPGTRLLVL.

As to this clone: A read error may account for a junction end that differs from germline. V usage is TRBV5-4 and J usage is TRBJ2-1, with 10 bases matching TRBD2. CDR1 SGHNT and CDR2 YYREEE come from the germline V gene (reference sequence). The CDR3 consists of 12 residues. CDR3: CASSVTGLAMVF. The CDR3 nucleotides read TGTGCCAGCAGCGTCACGGGACTAGCGATGGTCTTC.

The V gene is TRBV27, the J gene TRBJ2-1; the match to TRBD2 covers 8 bases. From germline, CDR1 is MNHEY and CDR2 SMNVEV (reference sequence). The CDR3 spans 15 residues. V lost 4 bases to trimming and J lost 3 bases; unmatched junction nucleotides: 5. The CDR3 bases are TGTGCCAGCAGTTCTTTCAGCGGGAGCTACAATGAGCAGTTCTTC. As protein: CASSSFSGSYNEQFF.

The gene calls are TRBV7-3 and TRBJ2-7, with 10 bases that match TRBD1. The V gene's germline CDR1 is SGHTA and CDR2 FQGTGA. The V gene end was trimmed by 5 bases and the J gene end by 5 bases; junction bases not matched to a gene: 6. This CDR3 spans 14 amino acids. CDR3 sequence: CASSRTGGVHEQYF. The CDR3 DNA reads TGTGCCAGCAGCCGGACAGGGGGGGTGCACGAGCAGTACTTC. Full variable domain (remainder filled in from reference TRBV7-3 and TRBJ2-7): GAGVSQTPSNKVTEKGKYVELRCDPISGHTALYWYRQSLGQGPEFLIYFQGTGAADDSGLPNDRFFAVRPEGSVSTLKIQRTERGDSAVYLCASSRTGGVHEQYFGPGTRLTVT.

The chain couples TRBV5-5 to TRBJ1-1; no firm D call. Trimming removed 4 bases from V and 3 bases from J, with 7 bases in between. Germline V gene sequence: CDR1 SGHKS, CDR2 YYEKEE (reference sequence). The CDR3 is made up of 12 amino acids. This CDR3 is CASSPYDTEAFF. As DNA, the CDR3 is TGTGCCAGCAGCCCTTATGACACTGAAGCTTTCTTT.

The table lists this clone with a count of one. V is TRBV20-1 and J is TRBJ1-1; tentative D call: TRBD1 (6 bases). Trimming shortened V by 1 base and J by 7 bases, and 7 bases separated the two germline ends. The germline CDR1 and CDR2 sequences are DFQATT and SNEGSKA (reference sequence). The CDR3 spans 11 residues. The CDR3 bases are TGCAGTGCTAGAGGACAGGTTGAAGCTTTCTTT. Amino acid sequence: CSARGQVEAFF.

J is TRBJ2-1 and V is TRBV19; D is unclear. CDR3 size: 15 residues. The V and J ends lost 1 base and 8 bases respectively, with 15 bases between them. Germline CDR1 LNHDA, CDR2 SQIVND (reference sequence). The CDR3 is CASSIAGSTGDEQFF. The CDR3 DNA follows: TGTGCCAGTAGTATAGCTGGTAGCACCGGTGATGAGCAGTTCTTC.

CDR3 DNA: TGTGCCAGAAGCTTCCACAGGGATTACACAGATACGCAGTATTTT. It specifies CARSFHRDYTDTQYF. This sequence joins TRBV5-3 and TRBJ2-3; TRBD1 might be the D (6 bases). TRBV5-3 qualifies as an ORF whose function is uncertain. The CDR3 sequence is 15 residues long. V lost 2 bases and J lost 2, with 12 bases in between.

V usage is TRBV27 and J usage is TRBJ2-1, with D perhaps matching TRBD1 (5 bases). V shed 1 base and J shed 4 bases, with 8 bases lying between them. CDR1 is MNHEY, CDR2 SMNVEV, per germline (reference sequence). CDR3 length: 14 amino acids. The CDR3: CASSLYRRYNEQFF. The CDR3 region has the DNA TGTGCCAGCAGTTTATACAGGCGGTACAATGAGCAGTTCTTC.

This chain links TRBV5-4 with TRBJ2-3; TRBD1 matches 9 bases. The length of the CDR3 is 15 residues. Germline trimming cut 3 bases from V and 7 bases from J; bases unmatched to any gene: 9. Germline CDR1 and CDR2: SGHNT and YYREEE (reference sequence). The CDR3 sequence: CASSSPGQGVNTQYF. As DNA, the CDR3 is TGTGCCAGCAGCTCCCCGGGACAGGGAGTAAATACGCAGTATTTT.

Only one count was recorded for this clone. The J gene is TRBJ2-7, the V gene TRBV27, with no clear D. The ends were cut back, 5 bases at V and 0 bases at J, with 11 bases in the middle. Germline loops: CDR1 MNHEY, CDR2 SMNVEV (reference sequence). The CDR3 contains 14 residues. CDR3 DNA sequence: TGTGCCAGCAGTCCACGGTTTAGCTCCTACGAGCAGTACTTC. Translation: CASSPRFSSYEQYF.

J is TRBJ2-3 and V is TRBV3-1 (or the pseudogene TRBV3-2); a weak D match, TRBD1 (6 bases). V lost 2 bases to trimming and J lost 1 base, with 16 bases between them. The CDR3 is 17 residues long. Germline CDR1 is LGHDT and CDR2 is YNNKEL (reference sequence). CDR3 coding DNA: TGTGCCAGCAGCCAATCTCAAACAGGGTCTGGCACAGATACGCAGTATTTT. This translates into CASSQSQTGSGTDTQYF.

The rearrangement joins TRBV9 to TRBJ1-2; D is unresolved. Trimming took 4 bases from V and 2 from J, leaving 9 bases between them. The germline CDR1 and CDR2 sequences are SGDLS and YYNGEE. The CDR3 sequence is 13 residues long. The CDR3 DNA sequence: TGTGCCAGCAGCACCAGAGGGAACTATGGCTACACCTTC. Protein: CASSTRGNYGYTF.

The chain is built from TRBV18 and TRBJ2-1, with 9 bases identical to TRBD1. This CDR3 region has 16 residues. Germline V CDR1 and CDR2: KGHSH, LQKENI. Trimming cost V 3 bases and J 7 bases; bases outside gene matches: 10. The CDR3 here is CASSPSATGGNNEQFF. As DNA, the CDR3 is TGTGCCAGCTCACCCTCGGCGACAGGGGGAAATAATGAGCAGTTCTTC.

The V gene is TRBV10-3, the J gene TRBJ2-3, with 12 bases lining up with TRBD2. Germline trimming cut 1 base from V and 0 bases from J; bases unmatched to any gene: 5. The V gene's germline CDR1 is ENHRY and CDR2 SYGVKD. The CDR3 is made up of 18 amino acids. The CDR3, as DNA: TGTGCCATCAGTGAGTGGCTAGCGGGGGGGCATAGCACAGATACGCAGTATTTT. Amino acids: CAISEWLAGGHSTDTQYF.

This clone was detected only once. The CDR3 spells CASSLKDRGSGEKLFF. The CDR3 bases are TGTGCCAGCAGCTTAAAAGACAGGGGTTCCGGTGAAAAACTGTTTTTT. This chain uses TRBV3-1 (or the pseudogene TRBV3-2) with TRBJ1-4; 8 nucleotides align to TRBD1. After removal of 5 bases from V and 7 bases from J, the junction contained 12 bases not matched to a gene. This CDR3 is built from 16 residues. The V gene's germline CDR1 is LGHDT and CDR2 YNNKEL (reference sequence).

This CDR3 reads CASRRQLNTEAFF. For the CDR3, the DNA is TGTGCCAGCAGACGACAGCTGAACACTGAAGCTTTCTTT. The rearrangement uses TRBV3-1 (or the pseudogene TRBV3-2) and TRBJ1-1; D is perhaps TRBD1 (5 bases). V lost 6 bases and J 0 bases, leaving 8 bases between the germline ends. This CDR3 contains 13 residues. Germline V lookup: CDR1 LGHDT, CDR2 YNNKEL (reference sequence).

The chain uses TRBV2 and TRBJ1-5; D gene ambiguous. The CDR3 covers 13 residues. Trimming took 4 bases from V and 6 from J, leaving 10 bases between them. Per germline, CDR1 SNHLY and CDR2 FYNNEI. The CDR3 DNA follows: TGTGCCAGCAGTGGCCGGGAGGGTCAGCCCCAGCATTTT. Translation gives CASSGREGQPQHF.

The genes are TRBV30 and TRBJ1-1; TRBD1 is a possible D gene (6 bases). This CDR3 is 17 amino acids long. Germline V gene sequence: CDR1 GTSNPN, CDR2 SVGIG (reference sequence). The V end was cut by 0 bases, the J end by 7 bases, with 24 bases between. Written as DNA, the CDR3 is TGTGCCTGGAGTGTACGTAGGGGGTCGGTGAGCTTCTTTGAAGCTTTCTTT. The encoded protein is CAWSVRRGSVSFFEAFF.

The J gene is TRBJ1-5, the V gene TRBV15; TRBD1 matches at 9 bases. V gave up 5 bases and J gave up 1 base; unmatched junction bases: 3. This CDR3 is built from 15 residues. Germline lookup yields CDR1 LNHNV and CDR2 YYDKDF (reference sequence). The CDR3 nucleotides read TGTGCCACCAGCGGCGGACAGGGGAGCAATCAGCCCCAGCATTTT. Its protein is CATSGGQGSNQPQHF.

The V gene is TRBV5-1, the J gene TRBJ2-3, with unresolved D. Trimming shortened V by 3 bases and J by 0 bases, and 11 bases separated the two germline ends. The CDR3 spans 15 residues. Germline V lookup: CDR1 SGHRS, CDR2 YFSETQ. The CDR3 here is CASSSGLMSTDTQYF. The CDR3 region has the DNA TGCGCCAGCAGCTCAGGATTAATGAGCACAGATACGCAGTATTTT.

V usage is TRBV19 and J usage is TRBJ1-3; the D is unclear. The CDR3 is 11 residues long. Germline V lookup: CDR1 LNHDA, CDR2 SQIVND (reference sequence). Trimming took 8 bases from V and 7 from J, leaving 9 bases between them. CDR3 in amino acids: CASQNRNTIYF. As DNA, the CDR3 is TGTGCCAGTCAAAATCGGAACACCATATATTTT. Looking up the rest from reference TRBV19 and TRBJ1-3 gives the full variable domain: DGGITQSPKYLFRKEGQNVTLSCEQNLNHDAMYWYRQDPGQGLRLIYYSQIVNDFQKGDIAEGYSVSREKKESFPLTVTSAQKNPTAFYLCASQNRNTIYFGEGSWLTVV.

The V call is TRBV19, the J call TRBJ1-3; the D gene is possibly TRBD1 (6 bases). CDR1 is LNHDA and CDR2 is SQIVND in the germline V gene (reference sequence). The CDR3 length is 14 residues. Trimming took off 5 bases at V and 0 bases at J, with 8 bases between the two ends. Here the CDR3 DNA reads TGTGCCAGTAGTGACAGGTCCTCTGGAAACACCATATATTTT. Its protein is CASSDRSSGNTIYF. The variable domain in full, with the rest retrieved from reference TRBV19 and TRBJ1-3, is DGGITQSPKYLFRKEGQNVTLSCEQNLNHDAMYWYRQDPGQGLRLIYYSQIVNDFQKGDIAEGYSVSREKKESFPLTVTSAQKNPTAFYLCASSDRSSGNTIYFGEGSWLTVV.